This T cell receptor (beta chain) derives from a study of spatial heterogeneity in lung cancer. As for the study in general: Unique TCR and UMI combinations averaged more than ten appearances each in raw reads. Findings and limits, study-wide: Mutation counts in tumors were tracked by counts of expanded intratumoral alpha and beta TCRs.

By share of the sample, this clonotype is medium-sized. No antigen is known for it. TCRdb re-derived calls from the 5' RACE reads in MiXCR, one entry per CDR3 protein. In the table there are around 8,700 distinct CDR3 sequences, roughly 5.5% of which are singletons. This CDR3 is built from 17 residues. In germline, CDR1 is MGHDK, CDR2 SYGVNS. The V gene end was trimmed by 4 bases and the J gene end by 0 bases; junction bases not matched to a gene: 6. Time point reported: sample taken at primary tumor resection. Unsorted whole RNA from tumor, nontumor lung or frozen PBMC underwent sequencing. The chain combines TRBV25-1 with TRBJ2-6; 7 nucleotides align to TRBD1. The sequence came from a female donor with early-stage non-small cell lung cancer. Sample: lung tumor tissue, taken at surgery. CDR3 bases: TGTGCCAGCAGTGGGACAGGCGATTACTCTGGGGCCAACGTCCTGACTTTC. Translation: CASSGTGDYSGANVLTF.